This T cell receptor (beta chain) derives from a study of beta chain features in type 1 diabetes. Study as a whole: All samples together contributed around 100,000,000 sorted cells for examination. General study results and limits: Small HLA sub-analyses could not settle whether HLA shapes TCRB rearrangement. Fewer insertions but more deletions were seen at VDJ junctions in type 1 diabetes patients. TCRB CDR3 length was moderately but significantly reduced in all four CD4+ subsets of Type 1 diabetes patients.

The CDR3 length is 15 residues. Trimming removed 4 bases from V and 7 bases from J, with 18 bases in between. CDR1 and CDR2 from the germline V gene are SGHRS and YFSETQ. For this clone: Its antigen is as yet unknown.

cDNA synthesis used the whole RNA isolate, giving expressed TCRB sequences. The repertoire was sequenced with immunoSEQ multiplex PCR; TCRdb's copy has only in-frame clones and lacks some. Of roughly 300,000 clones in the sample, roughly an eighth are singletons; the top ten hold 0.015% to 0.02%. Purity of each sorted population was above 98%. The material sequenced was naive CD4+ T cells from blood. The chain combines TRBV5-1 with TRBJ2-1; maybe TRBD2 (5 bases). The receptor was isolated from a young man with type 1 diabetes. CDR3 residues: CASSGKLVPGNEQFF. The CDR3 DNA follows: TGCGCCAGCAGCGGTAAACTAGTTCCTGGGAATGAGCAGTTCTTC.